The 8 T cell receptor beta chains below come from one sample, sequenced in a study of blood T cell repertoires in COVID-19. Here immunoSEQ multiplex PCR was the method, and the copy in TCRdb shows in-frame clones only, minus some. This sample carries 150,000 to 200,000 clones, more than 60% of them seen once, and the ten largest clones take roughly 13%. The specimen sequenced was peripheral blood. The receptors shown here come from a middle-aged man who had recovered from COVID-19.

The V gene is TRBV18, the J gene TRBJ2-7; perhaps TRBD2 as D (6 bases). Looked up from germline, CDR1 is KGHSH and CDR2 is LQKENI. This CDR3 has 15 residues. V was cut by 4 bases and J by 6 bases, with 19 bases left in between. The CDR3 loop is CASSRRGPEAGEQYF. CDR3 bases: TGTGCCAGCTCACGGCGTGGCCCGGAAGCGGGCGAGCAGTACTTC. Drawing the rest from reference TRBV18 and TRBJ2-7, the complete variable domain is NAGVMQNPRHLVRRRGQEARLRCSPMKGHSHVYWYRQLPEEGLKFMVYLQKENIIDESGMPKERFSAEFPKEGPSILRIQQVVRGDSAAYFCASSRRGPEAGEQYFGPGTRLTVT.

This sequence joins TRBV5-8 and TRBJ2-7; D is unclear. Trimming left V 4 bases short and J 1 base short, with 12 bases between. The CDR3 length is 14 residues. Germline values: CDR1 SGHTS, CDR2 YDEGEE. CDR3 region: CASSLLRGSYEQYF. In nucleotides, the CDR3 is TGTGCCAGCAGCCTACTAAGAGGATCCTACGAGCAGTACTTC.

V usage is TRBV19 and J usage is TRBJ2-7, with D perhaps TRBD1 (5 bases). From germline, CDR1 is LNHDA and CDR2 SQIVND (reference sequence). The CDR3 consists of 13 residues. Trimming shortened V by 5 bases and J by 6 bases, and 14 bases separated the two germline ends. The CDR3 spells CASSAQGSGEQYF. CDR3 nucleotides: TGTGCCAGTAGTGCCCAGGGTTCTGGCGAGCAGTACTTC.

V usage is TRBV5-1 and J usage is TRBJ1-1, with 7 bases identical to TRBD1. The CDR3 extends over 16 amino acids. CDR1 and CDR2 from the germline V gene are SGHRS and YFSETQ. V lost 0 bases, J lost 0 bases, and 5 bases stayed unmatched. DNA of the CDR3: TGCGCCAGCAGCTTGGGACAGGGACGCATGAACACTGAAGCTTTCTTT. It encodes CASSLGQGRMNTEAFF.

J is TRBJ1-5 and V is TRBV6-1; D is possibly TRBD1 (5 bases). V was trimmed by 3 bases and J by 3 bases, leaving 12 bases between them. The CDR3 has 15 residues. The germline V gene encodes CDR1 MNHNS and CDR2 SASEGT. The CDR3 DNA reads as TGTGCCAGCAGTGAGGGGGGAAACTCCAATCAGCCCCAGCATTTT. It translates to CASSEGGNSNQPQHF.

This clone has more than one count but fewer than ten. In DNA form, the CDR3 reads TGTGCCAGCAGTCTGCGACAGCATACCAATCAGCCCCAGCATTTT. It encodes CASSLRQHTNQPQHF. This chain connects TRBV28 to TRBJ1-5, with D maybe TRBD1 (5 bases). V was cut by 5 bases and J by 3 bases, with 14 bases left in between. CDR1 and CDR2 (germline): MDHEN, SYDVKM. CDR3 length equals 15 residues.

The V gene is TRBV3-1 (or the pseudogene TRBV3-2), the J gene TRBJ2-3; 8 bases line up with TRBD2. Germline values: CDR1 LGHDT, CDR2 YNNKEL (reference sequence). V lost 4 bases, J lost 9 bases, and 9 bases stayed unmatched. CDR3 length: 14 amino acids. CDR3 in DNA: TGTGCCAGCAGCCCACCGGGACTAGTCGAGACGCAGTATTTT. As protein: CASSPPGLVETQYF.

The rearrangement joins TRBV6-6 to TRBJ2-4, with D tentatively TRBD2 (6 bases). The CDR3 contains 16 residues. Deletions cut 6 bases from V and 2 bases from J, with 17 bases between. Per the germline V gene, CDR1 is MNHNY and CDR2 is SVGAGI (reference sequence). This chain's CDR3 is CASSQGAGGTKNIQYF. CDR3 in DNA: TGTGCCAGCAGCCAAGGGGCCGGGGGTACCAAAAACATTCAGTACTTC.